This T cell receptor beta chain was found in a study of blood T cell repertoires in COVID-19. In the study overall: Samples came from the United States, Italy and Spain, spanning acute and convalescent COVID-19. Sources were T cells, B-cell-depleted T cells, or PBMCs; the material itself was cDNA or gDNA.

The authors' processing: For nucleated cells, counts were estimated from reference gene primer amplification. Data came from immunoSEQ multiplex PCR; TCRdb stores just in-frame clones and leaves some out. The V and J calls and clone size are taken from that table; D and trimming were inferred from the DNA. The sample contains about 88,000 clones, 85% to 95% of which appear only once. This clone is a singleton in its sample. Looked up from germline, CDR1 is SGHAT and CDR2 is FQNNGV. CDR3 length: 13 amino acids. The ends were cut back, 3 bases at V and 5 bases at J, with 7 bases in the middle. The sequenced material came from peripheral blood. The sequence came from a man in his 60s with acute or convalescent COVID-19. This chain connects TRBV11-2 to TRBJ2-2; D gene ambiguous. CDR3 sequence reads: CASSLSVTGELFF. DNA for the CDR3: TGTGCCAGCAGCTTGTCGGTTACCGGGGAGCTGTTTTTT.